This T cell receptor (beta chain) was profiled in a study of blood T cell repertoires in COVID-19. The wider study: Acute and convalescent COVID-19 specimens originated in the United States, Italy and Spain. From T cells, B-cell-depleted T cells, or PBMCs came the material, which was cDNA or gDNA.

Per the original methods: How many nucleated cells were present was estimated from reference gene primer amplification. Only in-frame clones appear in the TCRdb table, and some are missing; sequencing was by immunoSEQ multiplex PCR. V and J calls and clone size come straight from that table; D and trimming were deduced from the DNA. The table records about 280,000 clones, 75% to 90% of them present only once. Trimming left V 4 bases short and J 7 bases short, with 15 bases between. CDR1 and CDR2 (germline): SGHRS, YFSETQ. The length of the CDR3 is 15 residues. The specimen was peripheral blood. The chain joins TRBV5-1 to TRBJ1-6; D is possibly TRBD1 (6 bases). This sequence originates from a man aged 40-49 years with acute or convalescent COVID-19. This CDR3 reads CASSPRAGANSPLHF. The CDR3 bases are TGCGCCAGCAGCCCAAGGGCGGGGGCAAATTCACCCCTCCACTTT.